Listed here are 14 T cell receptor beta chains from one sample, sequenced in a study of brain T cells in children with intractable seizures. The table came from immunoSEQ multiplex PCR; TCRdb's copy has only in-frame clones and leaves some out. The sample has 95,000 to 120,000 clones, around 94% seen once. The sample consisted of peripheral blood, taken at surgery. These receptors all stem from a boy younger than two with hemimegalencephaly and intractable seizures.

This clone was picked up one time. This chain's CDR3 is CASSVEGGASSPLHF. CDR3 DNA sequence: TGTGCCAGCAGCGTAGAAGGGGGCGCTTCGTCACCCCTCCACTTT. This rearrangement joins TRBV9 to TRBJ1-6; TRBD1 agrees at 7 bases. V gave up 0 bases and J gave up 10 bases; unmatched junction bases: 7. The CDR3 is made up of 15 amino acids. Germline-derived CDR1 and CDR2 are SGDLS and YYNGEE. The complete variable domain, with remaining parts taken from reference TRBV9 and TRBJ1-6, reads DSGVTQTPKHLITATGQRVTLRCSPRSGDLSVYWYQQSLDQGLQFLIQYYNGEERAKGNILERFSAQQFPDLHSELNLSSLELGDSALYFCASSVEGGASSPLHFGNGTRLTVT.

The chain links TRBV27 to TRBJ2-7; D not certain. Trimming removed 6 bases from V and 0 bases from J, with 9 bases in between. Germline V gene sequence: CDR1 MNHEY, CDR2 SMNVEV (reference sequence). The CDR3 totals 13 residues. The CDR3 region is CASSPLPSYEQYF. DNA for the CDR3: TGTGCCAGCAGCCCGCTGCCCTCCTACGAGCAGTACTTC.

The V call is TRBV4-1, the J call TRBJ2-5, with 8 bases fitting TRBD2. The CDR3 consists of 16 residues. From germline, CDR1 is MGHRA and CDR2 YSYEKL. With V trimmed by 3 bases and J by 5 bases, 11 bases remained unmatched. This CDR3 reads CASSHLPGLGLETQYF. The CDR3 DNA is TGCGCCAGCAGCCATCTCCCGGGACTAGGGCTGGAGACCCAGTACTTC.

The chain is built from TRBV7-9 and TRBJ2-1; perhaps TRBD1 as D (5 bases). The CDR3 length is 13 residues. V was shortened by 1 base and J by 13 bases, with 14 bases between the two germline ends. Germline V CDR1 and CDR2: SEHNR, FQNEAQ (reference sequence). This chain's CDR3 is CASSLVGHDFQFF. CDR3 sequence (DNA): TGTGCCAGCAGCTTAGTAGGACACGATTTCCAGTTCTTC. Full variable domain (remainder filled in from reference TRBV7-9 and TRBJ2-1): DTGVSQNPRHKITKRGQNVTFRCDPISEHNRLYWYRQTLGQGPEFLTYFQNEAQLEKSRLLSDRFSAERPKGSFSTLEIQRTEQGDSAMYLCASSLVGHDFQFFGPGTRLTVL.

The chain combines TRBV10-3 with TRBJ2-7, with D unclear. Germline V gene sequence: CDR1 ENHRY, CDR2 SYGVKD. The CDR3 loop spans 12 amino acids. Trimming stripped 5 bases from V and 2 bases from J, with 7 bases between. CDR3 amino acids: CAISSGTYEQYF. The CDR3 coding sequence is TGTGCCATCAGTTCTGGGACCTACGAGCAGTACTTC.

This rearrangement joins TRBV6-4 to TRBJ1-1; 10 bases align to TRBD1. The CDR3 totals 15 residues. The germline V gene has CDR1 MRHNA and CDR2 SNTAGT. The trim removed 6 bases at V and 8 bases at J, leaving 12 bases unmatched. The CDR3 DNA reads as TGTGCCAGCAGGGAAACTTGGACAGGGGGTTCCGAAGCTTTCTTT. This encodes CASRETWTGGSEAFF.

The V and J genes are TRBV6-6 and TRBJ2-7, with D perhaps matching TRBD1 (5 bases). Germline lookup yields CDR1 MNHNY and CDR2 SVGAGI (reference sequence). V gave up 7 bases and J gave up 7 bases, with 29 bases separating them. There are 17 residues in the CDR3. CDR3 protein: CASILSWGWRISEEQYF. The CDR3 DNA is TGTGCCAGCATTCTATCATGGGGCTGGAGAATTTCTGAGGAGCAGTACTTC.

The gene calls are TRBV7-3 and TRBJ2-1, with TRBD2 identical over 12 bases. The CDR3 is 16 amino acids. Unmatched junction bases numbered 5, after V lost 5 bases and J lost 3 bases. Germline lookup yields CDR1 SGHTA and CDR2 FQGTGA. The CDR3 DNA reads TGTGCCAGCAGCGGAAGACTAGCGGGAGACTACAATGAGCAGTTCTTC. As protein: CASSGRLAGDYNEQFF.

The chain recombines TRBV12-3 or TRBV12-4 with TRBJ2-3; D gene uncertain. CDR3 size: 13 residues. Trimming took off 8 bases at V and 3 bases at J, with 12 bases between the two ends. CDR3 in amino acids: CASRGKGTDTQYF. As DNA, the CDR3 is TGTGCCAGCCGTGGGAAGGGTACAGATACGCAGTATTTT.

There are a few counts of this clone. V gene TRBV6-1 combines with J gene TRBJ1-1; 9 nucleotides align to TRBD1. CDR3 length: 17 residues. V lost 2 bases, J lost 0 bases, and 7 bases stayed unmatched. Per germline, CDR1 MNHNS and CDR2 SASEGT. The CDR3 sequence: CASSEWTGEAVNTEAFF. The DNA for the CDR3 is TGTGCCAGCAGTGAATGGACAGGGGAAGCGGTGAACACTGAAGCTTTCTTT.

The sample holds one count of this clone. The chain links TRBV5-5 to TRBJ1-1; D ambiguous. Germline V lookup: CDR1 SGHKS, CDR2 YYEKEE (reference sequence). The CDR3 has 15 amino acids. Trimming removed 0 bases from V and 2 bases from J, with 11 bases in between. Written as DNA, the CDR3 is TGTGCCAGCAGCTTGGGACGGGCAGTTAACACTGAAGCTTTCTTT. This codes for CASSLGRAVNTEAFF. The full variable domain, completed using reference TRBV5-5 and TRBJ1-1, is DAGVTQSPTHLIKTRGQQVTLRCSPISGHKSVSWYQQVLGQGPQFIFQYYEKEERGRGNFPDRFSARQFPNYSSELNVNALLLGDSALYLCASSLGRAVNTEAFFGQGTRLTVV.

This sequence joins TRBV28 and TRBJ1-3, with D tentatively TRBD1 (6 bases). The CDR3 consists of 16 residues. Germline assignment: CDR1 MDHEN and CDR2 SYDVKM. V lost 5 bases, J lost 0 bases, and 14 bases lay in between. The CDR3 loop is CASSRTGYNSGNTIYF. CDR3 DNA sequence: TGTGCCAGCAGTAGAACAGGGTATAACTCTGGAAACACCATATATTTT.

This chain joins TRBV7-9 and TRBJ1-4; the D is unclear. The V end lost 7 bases, the J end lost 12 bases, and 18 bases lay between the germline ends. Germline CDR1 is SEHNR and CDR2 is FQNEAQ (reference sequence). The CDR3 is made up of 13 amino acids. Here the CDR3 reads CASIRALTEELFF. CDR3 in DNA: TGTGCCAGCATACGGGCCCTGACGGAGGAACTGTTTTTT.

The V gene is TRBV28, the J gene TRBJ2-6, with 8 bases matching TRBD1. Germline CDR1 MDHEN, CDR2 SYDVKM. This CDR3 is 17 amino acids long. The V gene end was trimmed by 6 bases and the J gene end by 2 bases; junction bases not matched to a gene: 9. CDR3 bases: TGTGCCAGCAGACCCGACAGGGGAGGCGCTGGGGCCAACGTCCTGACTTTC. Amino acids: CASRPDRGGAGANVLTF. Combining the CDR3 with reference TRBV28 and TRBJ2-6 gives the whole variable domain DVKVTQSSRYLVKRTGEKVFLECVQDMDHENMFWYRQDPGLGLRLIYFSYDVKMKEKGDIPEGYSVSREKKERFSLILESASTNQTSMYLCASRPDRGGAGANVLTFGAGSRLTVL.